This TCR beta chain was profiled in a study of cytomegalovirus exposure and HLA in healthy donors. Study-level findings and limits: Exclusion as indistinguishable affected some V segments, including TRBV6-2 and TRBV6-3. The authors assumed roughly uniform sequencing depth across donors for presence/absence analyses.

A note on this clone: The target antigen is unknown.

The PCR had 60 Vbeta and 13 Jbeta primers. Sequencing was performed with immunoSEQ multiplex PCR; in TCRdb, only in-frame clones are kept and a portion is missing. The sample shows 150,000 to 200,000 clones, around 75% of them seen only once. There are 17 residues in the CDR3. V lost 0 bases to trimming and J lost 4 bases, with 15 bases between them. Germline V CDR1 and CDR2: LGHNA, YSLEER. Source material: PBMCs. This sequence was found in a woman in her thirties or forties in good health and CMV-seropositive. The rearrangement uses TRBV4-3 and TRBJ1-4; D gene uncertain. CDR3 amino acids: CASSQEWAIFYNEKLFF. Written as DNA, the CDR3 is TGCGCCAGCAGCCAAGAATGGGCGATCTTCTATAATGAAAAACTGTTTTTT.